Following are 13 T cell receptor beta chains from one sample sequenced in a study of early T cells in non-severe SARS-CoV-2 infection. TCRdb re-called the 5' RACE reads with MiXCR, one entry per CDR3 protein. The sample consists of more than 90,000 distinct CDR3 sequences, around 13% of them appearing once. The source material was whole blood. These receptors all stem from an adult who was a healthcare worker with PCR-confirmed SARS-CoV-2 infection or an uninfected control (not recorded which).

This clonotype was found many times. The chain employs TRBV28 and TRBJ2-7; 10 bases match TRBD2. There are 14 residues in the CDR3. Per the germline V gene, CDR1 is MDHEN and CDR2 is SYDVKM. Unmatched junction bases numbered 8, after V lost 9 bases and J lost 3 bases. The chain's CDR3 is CASTEERGGYEQYF. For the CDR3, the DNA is TGTGCCAGTACTGAAGAGCGGGGGGGCTACGAGCAGTACTTC.

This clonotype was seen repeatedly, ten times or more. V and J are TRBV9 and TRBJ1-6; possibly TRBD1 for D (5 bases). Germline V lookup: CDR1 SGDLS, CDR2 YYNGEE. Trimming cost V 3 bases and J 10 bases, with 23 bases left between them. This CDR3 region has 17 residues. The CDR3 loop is CASSAKPGPTNESPLHF. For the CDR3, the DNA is TGTGCCAGCAGCGCCAAACCAGGGCCCACTAATGAATCACCCCTCCACTTT.

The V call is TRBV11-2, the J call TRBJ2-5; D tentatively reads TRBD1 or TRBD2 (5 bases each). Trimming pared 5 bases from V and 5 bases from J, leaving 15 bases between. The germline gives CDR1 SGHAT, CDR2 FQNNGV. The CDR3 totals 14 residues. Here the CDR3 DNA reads TGTGCCAGCAGCAGCACATGGGGCGGGGAGACCCAGTACTTC. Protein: CASSSTWGGETQYF.

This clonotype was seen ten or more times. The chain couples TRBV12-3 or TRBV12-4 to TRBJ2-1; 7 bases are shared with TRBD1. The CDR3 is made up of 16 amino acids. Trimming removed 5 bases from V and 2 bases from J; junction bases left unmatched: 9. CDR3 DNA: TGTGCCAGCAGTGCTGCAGGGGGTCGGGCCTACAATGAGCAGTTCTTC. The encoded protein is CASSAAGGRAYNEQFF.

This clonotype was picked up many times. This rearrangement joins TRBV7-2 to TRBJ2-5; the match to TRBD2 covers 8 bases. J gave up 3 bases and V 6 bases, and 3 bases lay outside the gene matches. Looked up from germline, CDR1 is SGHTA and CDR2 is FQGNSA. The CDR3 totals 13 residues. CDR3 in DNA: TGTGCCAGCAGGGTAGCGGGGAAAGAGACCCAGTACTTC. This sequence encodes CASRVAGKETQYF.

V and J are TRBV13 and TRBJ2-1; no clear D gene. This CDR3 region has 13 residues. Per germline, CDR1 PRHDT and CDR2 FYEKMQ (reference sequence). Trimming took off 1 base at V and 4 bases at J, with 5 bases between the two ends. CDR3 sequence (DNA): TGTGCCAGCAGCTTAGAGGGTTACAATGAGCAGTTCTTC. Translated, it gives CASSLEGYNEQFF.

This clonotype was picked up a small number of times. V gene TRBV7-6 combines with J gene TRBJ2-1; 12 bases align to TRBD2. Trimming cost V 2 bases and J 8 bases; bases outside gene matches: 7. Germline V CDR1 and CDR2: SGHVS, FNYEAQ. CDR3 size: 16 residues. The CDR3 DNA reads TGTGCCAGCAGCTTAAGACTAGCGGGGGAGTTTGATGAGCAGTTCTTC. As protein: CASSLRLAGEFDEQFF.

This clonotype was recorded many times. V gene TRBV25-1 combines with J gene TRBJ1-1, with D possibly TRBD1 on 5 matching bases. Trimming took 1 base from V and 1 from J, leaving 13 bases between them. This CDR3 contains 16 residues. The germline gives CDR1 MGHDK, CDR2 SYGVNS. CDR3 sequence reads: CASSELAGDQNTEAFF. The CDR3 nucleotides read TGTGCCAGCAGTGAATTGGCGGGGGACCAGAACACTGAAGCTTTCTTT.

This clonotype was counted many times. CDR3 nucleotides: TGTGCCAGCGCACAGGGGGGTCGCGAAAAACTGTTTTTT. Residues: CASAQGGREKLFF. The gene calls are TRBV28 and TRBJ1-4, with TRBD1 matching over 8 bases. J was trimmed by 8 bases and V by 8 bases; bases with no gene match: 7. There are 13 residues in the CDR3. The germline gives CDR1 MDHEN, CDR2 SYDVKM.

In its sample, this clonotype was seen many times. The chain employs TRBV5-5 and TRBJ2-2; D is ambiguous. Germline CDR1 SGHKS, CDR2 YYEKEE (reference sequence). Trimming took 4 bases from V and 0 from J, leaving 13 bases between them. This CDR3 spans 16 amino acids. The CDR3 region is CASSPGRFANTGELFF. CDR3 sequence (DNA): TGTGCCAGCAGCCCCGGACGGTTCGCGAACACCGGGGAGCTGTTTTTT. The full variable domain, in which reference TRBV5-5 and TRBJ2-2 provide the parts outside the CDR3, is DAGVTQSPTHLIKTRGQQVTLRCSPISGHKSVSWYQQVLGQGPQFIFQYYEKEERGRGNFPDRFSARQFPNYSSELNVNALLLGDSALYLCASSPGRFANTGELFFGEGSRLTVL.

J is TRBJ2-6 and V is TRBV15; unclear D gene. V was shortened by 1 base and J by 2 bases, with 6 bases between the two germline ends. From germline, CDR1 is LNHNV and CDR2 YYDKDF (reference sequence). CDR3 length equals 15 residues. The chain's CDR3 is CATSRGVPGANVLTF. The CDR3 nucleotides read TGTGCCACCAGCAGAGGGGTCCCTGGGGCCAACGTCCTGACTTTC.

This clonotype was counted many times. The CDR3 here is CASKEAGSYEQYF. The DNA of the CDR3 is TGTGCCAGCAAGGAGGCAGGCTCCTACGAGCAGTACTTC. V gene TRBV6-6 combines with J gene TRBJ2-7; possibly TRBD2 for D (5 bases). The CDR3 is 13 amino acids. Deletions cut 7 bases from V and 0 bases from J, with 10 bases between. Germline V gene lookup returns CDR1 MNHNY and CDR2 SVGAGI (reference sequence).

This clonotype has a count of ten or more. CDR3 region: CASSFGLEGNTEAFF. CDR3 nucleotide sequence: TGTGCCAGCAGCTTTGGTCTAGAGGGGAACACTGAAGCTTTCTTT. This chain connects TRBV7-6 to TRBJ1-1; D is unclear. Between the trimmed V and J ends, which lost 3 bases and 1 base, there was a span of 12 bases. Germline lookup yields CDR1 SGHVS and CDR2 FNYEAQ. This CDR3 contains 15 residues.